Sequencing of this TCR beta chain was carried out in a study of blood T cell repertoires in COVID-19. Study-wide context: Both acute and convalescent COVID-19 samples were obtained from the United States, Italy and Spain. Sources were T cells, B-cell-depleted T cells, or PBMCs; the material itself was cDNA or gDNA.

The CDR3 is 19 amino acids. The V gene's germline CDR1 is SEHNR and CDR2 FQNEAQ (reference sequence). Trimming stripped 6 bases from V and 1 base from J, with 27 bases between. This clone was counted a few times. In the original analysis: Reference gene primer amplification gave estimated nucleated cell counts. The table came from immunoSEQ multiplex PCR; TCRdb's copy has only in-frame clones and leaves some out. V and J calls and clone size are given by that table; D and trimming were obtained from the DNA. Counted here are about 35,000 clones, about four fifths occurring once; the ten biggest clones make up over 3.5%.

The specimen sequenced was peripheral blood. This clonotype was sampled from a middle-aged man with acute or convalescent COVID-19. This chain connects TRBV7-9 to TRBJ1-1; possibly TRBD1 for D (5 bases). CDR3 in DNA: TGTGCCAGCAGGTATAGACCCCTTCGCAGTGGGGCAAGGAACACTGAAGCTTTCTTT. Its protein product is CASRYRPLRSGARNTEAFF.